The 5 T cell receptor beta chains below all came from one sample that was sequenced in a study of somatic mutations in cytotoxic T cells in rheumatoid arthritis. Measured with immunoSEQ multiplex PCR; TCRdb has only the in-frame clones, and not every one. This table holds 12,000 to 15,000 clones, 80% to 95% found once. Sequenced material: CD4+ T cells sorted from blood. These TCRs come from a man between 65 and 79 years old with rheumatoid arthritis.

This chain connects TRBV18 to TRBJ1-5; 9 nucleotides agree with TRBD1. CDR3 length equals 14 residues. Germline V gene lookup returns CDR1 KGHSH and CDR2 LQKENI. Trimming removed 3 bases from V and 5 bases from J; junction bases left unmatched: 2. Written as DNA, the CDR3 is TGTGCCAGCTCACCGACAGGGGGGGATCAGCCCCAGCATTTT. It encodes CASSPTGGDQPQHF.

This clone appeared a few times. CDR3 in amino acids: CASSGEAGNYGYTF. CDR3 bases: TGTGCCAGCAGTGGTGAGGCAGGGAACTATGGCTACACCTTC. The chain joins TRBV2 to TRBJ1-2, with D perhaps TRBD1 (5 bases). The CDR3 loop spans 14 amino acids. V was shortened by 4 bases and J by 2 bases, with 11 bases between the two germline ends. Germline V CDR1 and CDR2: SNHLY, FYNNEI.

The chain uses TRBV5-1 and TRBJ2-3, with 7 bases fitting TRBD1. V lost 0 bases to trimming and J lost 1 base; unmatched junction nucleotides: 2. The CDR3 runs 15 residues. Germline-derived CDR1 and CDR2 are SGHRS and YFSETQ. The CDR3 nucleotides are TGCGCCAGCAGCTTGGGACAGGGAGGCACAGATACGCAGTATTTT. This gives the protein CASSLGQGGTDTQYF.

The rearrangement joins TRBV14 to TRBJ2-2; D remains unclear. Germline CDR1 SGHDN, CDR2 FVKESK. The CDR3 consists of 14 residues. With 0 bases removed from V and 5 bases from J, the gap between germline ends came to 7 bases. This chain's CDR3 is CASSQESMTGELFF. DNA for the CDR3: TGTGCCAGCAGCCAAGAATCAATGACCGGGGAGCTGTTTTTT.

The chain has TRBV30 and TRBJ1-5; 7 bases are shared with TRBD1. The CDR3 runs to 15 residues. In germline, CDR1 is GTSNPN, CDR2 SVGIG (reference sequence). The V gene end was trimmed by 1 base and the J gene end by 6 bases; junction bases not matched to a gene: 9. The CDR3 is CAWSARRQGPQPQHF. Written as DNA, the CDR3 is TGTGCCTGGAGTGCCCGACGACAGGGCCCTCAGCCCCAGCATTTT.